Listed here are 9 T cell receptor beta chains from one sample, sequenced in a study of CXCR3-negative and CXCR3-positive naive CD8 T cells. The TRB libraries of cDNA were built by UMI-labeled 5' RACE. TCRdb reprocessed the 5' RACE reads and stores each CDR3 protein as one record, lacking DNA. Reported are some 41,000 distinct CDR3 sequences; the ten largest clones contain under 2%. Sequences were obtained from naive CXCR3- CD8+ T cells from blood. The subset here: CD45RO-CCR7+CD27+CD95- naive CD8+ T cells lacking CXCR3 (TNR3-). The receptor set was obtained from a human donor in good health. Some clones in this sample may be carry-over from other donors' samples.

This rearrangement joins TRBV3-1 to TRBJ2-3. There are 12 residues in the CDR3. Germline assignment: CDR1 LGHDT and CDR2 YNNKEL (reference sequence). CDR3 residues: CASGPDTDTQYF.

The chain uses TRBV7-9 and TRBJ1-2; TCRdb's assignment of TRBD1 cannot be checked, as there is no DNA. Germline CDR1 and CDR2: SEHNR and FQNEAQ (reference sequence). The CDR3 has 15 amino acids. The CDR3 spells CASRSPGQQNYGYTF.

V and J are TRBV7-8 and TRBJ2-3; TCRdb's D gene call, TRBD1, goes unchecked for lack of DNA. Germline V gene lookup returns CDR1 SGHVS and CDR2 FQNEAQ. The CDR3 length is 15 residues. CDR3 residues: CASSSGDRDTDTQYF.

The chain employs TRBV4-1 and TRBJ2-5; TCRdb reports TRBD1, a call that lacks DNA to check it against. Germline V gene data show CDR1 as MGHRA and CDR2 as YSYEKL. The CDR3 sequence is 16 residues long. CDR3 region: CASSQGPTGKGETQYF.

The chain couples TRBV20-1 to TRBJ2-3; TCRdb returns TRBD1, unconfirmable since there is no DNA. The CDR3 has 12 amino acids. Germline CDR1 and CDR2: DFQATT and SNEGSKA (reference sequence). The CDR3 sequence is CSAKQGSDTQYF.

The gene calls are TRBV12-3 or TRBV12-4 and TRBJ1-1. This CDR3 comprises 15 residues. The CDR3 sequence: CASSLAGERNTEAFF.

The chain couples TRBV9 to TRBJ2-1; TCRdb gives TRBD1 as the D gene, but with no DNA this cannot be confirmed. The germline V gene has CDR1 SGDLS and CDR2 YYNGEE. The CDR3 spans 14 residues. The CDR3 region is CASSPWGQPNEQFF.

The rearrangement uses TRBV5-5 and TRBJ2-1; TCRdb's D gene call, TRBD1, goes unchecked for lack of DNA. This CDR3 contains 13 residues. The germline V gene encodes CDR1 SGHKS and CDR2 YYEKEE (reference sequence). The CDR3 spells CASSSQTGHEQFF.

This chain joins TRBV7-2 and TRBJ2-3. The CDR3 sequence is 16 residues long. The germline CDR1 and CDR2 sequences are SGHTA and FQGNSA. CDR3 loop: CASGLAGSRSTDTQYF.